The 8 T cell receptor beta chains reported below all come from one sample, sequenced in a study of blood T cell repertoires in COVID-19. Clones were read by immunoSEQ multiplex PCR, and TCRdb kept only the in-frame ones, dropping some. Among about 350,000 clones listed, almost 90% were seen once. Sequenced sample: PBMCs or T cells enriched from blood (not recorded which). The receptors stem from a woman in her 30s who had been exposed to COVID-19.

This chain connects TRBV28 to TRBJ2-7; 10 nucleotides match TRBD2. Germline assignment: CDR1 MDHEN and CDR2 SYDVKM. The CDR3 extends over 15 amino acids. V dropped 6 bases and J dropped 3; count of bases not matched to a gene: 8. CDR3 coding DNA: TGTGCCAGCAGCTCCCTAGCGGGAGTACGCTACGAGCAGTACTTC. Translating it yields CASSSLAGVRYEQYF.

The V and J genes are TRBV5-8 and TRBJ1-5; 11 bases line up with TRBD1. V lost 4 bases and J lost 7; bases outside the gene matches: 10. The CDR3 spans 16 residues. CDR1 SGHTS and CDR2 YDEGEE come from the germline V gene. CDR3 nucleotides: TGTGCCAGCAGCCCATTAGGACAGGGGGCCAGGCAGCCCCAGCATTTT. Protein sequence: CASSPLGQGARQPQHF. The full variable domain, rest sourced from reference TRBV5-8 and TRBJ1-5, is EAGVTQSPTHLIKTRGQQATLRCSPISGHTSVYWYQQALGLGLQFLLWYDEGEERNRGNFPPRFSGRQFPNYSSELNVNALELEDSALYLCASSPLGQGARQPQHFGDGTRLSIL.

V gene TRBV3-1 (or the pseudogene TRBV3-2) combines with J gene TRBJ2-1; possibly TRBD1 for D (5 bases). Trimming took off 2 bases at V and 4 bases at J, with 12 bases between the two ends. Per germline, CDR1 LGHDT and CDR2 YNNKEL (reference sequence). The CDR3 extends over 15 amino acids. CDR3: CASSQPGAGYNEQFF. The CDR3 nucleotides read TGTGCCAGCAGCCAACCTGGGGCAGGGTACAATGAGCAGTTCTTC.

The chain carries TRBV5-1 and TRBJ2-3, with 10 bases identical to TRBD2. Germline assignment: CDR1 SGHRS and CDR2 YFSETQ. The CDR3 length is 14 residues. With V trimmed by 0 bases and J by 5 bases, 0 bases remained unmatched. The CDR3 region has the DNA TGCGCCAGCAGCTTGGGACTAGCGGGAGATACGCAGTATTTT. It yields the protein CASSLGLAGDTQYF.

The rearrangement links TRBV27 to TRBJ2-7, with 9 bases aligning to TRBD1. Looked up from germline, CDR1 is MNHEY and CDR2 is SMNVEV (reference sequence). V lost 8 bases and J lost 5; bases outside the gene matches: 7. CDR3 length: 13 amino acids. CDR3 coding DNA: TGTGCCAGCGGGGGGGACAGGGTCCACGAGCAGTACTTC. This gives the protein CASGGDRVHEQYF.

The chain's CDR3 is CASSRKGPAGEAKGETQYF. In DNA, the CDR3 is TGTGCCAGCAGCCGGAAGGGCCCGGCGGGGGAGGCCAAGGGAGAGACCCAGTACTTC. This chain links TRBV4-2 with TRBJ2-5, with 7 bases lining up with TRBD2. J lost 4 bases, V lost 4 bases, and 21 bases had no gene match. The CDR3 contains 19 residues. Germline CDR1 and CDR2: LGHNA and YNFKEQ.

The chain has TRBV29-1 and TRBJ1-2; a possible D gene is TRBD1 (5 bases). This CDR3 spans 14 amino acids. Germline CDR1 SQVTM, CDR2 ANQGSEA. The ends were cut back, 5 bases at V and 2 bases at J, with 15 bases in the middle. This CDR3 reads CSVHGGTANYGYTF. CDR3 sequence (DNA): TGCAGCGTTCACGGGGGGACCGCGAACTATGGCTACACCTTC.

In nucleotides, the CDR3 is TGCAGCGTTGAACAGACGGGAGTTGGCTACGAGCAGTACTTC. This codes for CSVEQTGVGYEQYF. The genes are TRBV29-1 and TRBJ2-7, with D perhaps matching TRBD2 (6 bases). This CDR3 has 14 amino acids. The germline V gene encodes CDR1 SQVTM and CDR2 ANQGSEA. Trimming shortened V by 2 bases and J by 3 bases, and 14 bases separated the two germline ends.